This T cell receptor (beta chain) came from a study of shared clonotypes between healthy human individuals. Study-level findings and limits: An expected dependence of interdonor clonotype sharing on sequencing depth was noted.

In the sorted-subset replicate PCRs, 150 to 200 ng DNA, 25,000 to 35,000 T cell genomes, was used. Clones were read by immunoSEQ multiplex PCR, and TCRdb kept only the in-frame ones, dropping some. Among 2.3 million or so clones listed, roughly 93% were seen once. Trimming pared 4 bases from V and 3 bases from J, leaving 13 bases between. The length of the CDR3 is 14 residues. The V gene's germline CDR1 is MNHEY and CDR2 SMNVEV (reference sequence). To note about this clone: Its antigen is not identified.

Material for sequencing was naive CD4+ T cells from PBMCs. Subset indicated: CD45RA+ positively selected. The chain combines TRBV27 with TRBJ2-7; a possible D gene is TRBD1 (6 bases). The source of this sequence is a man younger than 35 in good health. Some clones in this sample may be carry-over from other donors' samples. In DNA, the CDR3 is TGTGCCAGCAGTTACCGGGACATTAACTACGAGCAGTACTTC. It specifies CASSYRDINYEQYF.